This section outlines one TCR beta chain sequence together with its context. This sample is part of a study of CD8+ T cells in alopecia areata. Sequencing relied on a cDNA template that was reverse transcribed from extracted RNA. The method was immunoSEQ multiplex PCR; TCRdb's version includes in-frame clones alone and lacks a portion of them. The table lists 35,000 to 50,000 clones, 80% to 95% of them singletons. Treatment: oral pan-JAK inhibitor, 5-10 mg twice daily. Researchers gathered lesional scalp punch biopsies and peripheral blood from patients with alopecia areata. PBMC-derived CD4+ and CD8+ T cells were sorted. The CDR3 contains 13 residues. From germline, CDR1 is MNHEY and CDR2 SMNVEV (reference sequence). Trimming shortened V by 3 bases and J by 5 bases, and 11 bases separated the two germline ends.

The material sequenced was CD8+ T cells sorted from blood, taken at week 24, from a patient treated with tofacitinib. The rearrangement links TRBV27 to TRBJ2-7; D might be TRBD1 (5 bases). This TCR came from a human donor with alopecia areata. CDR3 amino acids: CASSFQGFHEQYF. For the CDR3, the DNA is TGTGCCAGCAGTTTTCAGGGCTTCCACGAGCAGTACTTC.